A single sample is the source of the 9 T cell receptor beta chains below, sequenced in a study of Graves' ophthalmopathy and Graves' hyperthyroidism. The authors amplified TCR beta CDR3 regions, and they did so from RNA transcripts for repertoire sequencing. Second-round multiplex PCR came after a first-round RT-PCR that employed HTBI primers. TCRdb reprocessed the multiplex PCR reads with MiXCR, giving one entry per CDR3 protein. The sample lists 620,000 or so distinct CDR3 sequences, about a fifth occurring once. The specimen sequenced was peripheral blood. These receptors originate from a woman aged 18-29 years with stable Graves' hyperthyroidism. Some clones in this sample may be carry-over from other donors' samples.

This clonotype was counted many times. The V gene is TRBV6-5, the J gene TRBJ2-5, with D possibly being TRBD2 (5 bases). V lost 4 bases and J 4 bases, leaving 13 bases between the germline ends. This CDR3 has 14 amino acids. The germline V gene encodes CDR1 MNHEY and CDR2 SVGAGI. This chain's CDR3 is CASSSATRAETQYF. The DNA for the CDR3 is TGTGCCAGCAGTTCCGCCACTAGAGCAGAGACCCAGTACTTC.

This clonotype was recorded at least ten times. The J gene is TRBJ1-5, the V gene TRBV28, with D possibly matching TRBD1 (5 bases). Trimming pared 3 bases from V and 2 bases from J, leaving 11 bases between. The length of the CDR3 is 15 residues. CDR1 is MDHEN and CDR2 is SYDVKM in the germline V gene. The DNA for the CDR3 is TGTGCCAGCAGTTTTCTCGGAGGGGGCAATCAGCCCCAGCATTTT. Translating it yields CASSFLGGGNQPQHF. The full variable domain, its missing parts supplied by reference TRBV28 and TRBJ1-5, is DVKVTQSSRYLVKRTGEKVFLECVQDMDHENMFWYRQDPGLGLRLIYFSYDVKMKEKGDIPEGYSVSREKKERFSLILESASTNQTSMYLCASSFLGGGNQPQHFGDGTRLSIL.

This clonotype was picked up many times. The rearrangement links TRBV28 to TRBJ1-6, with no clear D. Germline CDR1 MDHEN, CDR2 SYDVKM. V dropped 3 bases and J dropped 3 bases, with 9 bases sitting between them. The CDR3 runs to 15 residues. The CDR3, as DNA: TGTGCCAGCAGTTTCCCGGGGAACTATAATTCACCCCTCCACTTT. It is translated as CASSFPGNYNSPLHF.

A word on this clonotype: This likely comes from a read error, as the CDR3 has no conserved phenylalanine or tryptophan at its end. No DNA is shown, since the ends of the CDR3 on it are uncertain; the CDR3 is the one TCRdb lists. This chain links TRBV6-2 or TRBV6-3 with TRBJ1-5. Germline V CDR1 and CDR2: MNHEY, SVGEGT. The CDR3 contains 17 residues when both ends are counted. CDR3 region: CASSYRLAQGSNQPQQE.

The V and J genes are TRBV20-1 and TRBJ1-3, with D perhaps TRBD1 (5 bases). CDR1 is DFQATT and CDR2 is SNEGSKA in the germline V gene (reference sequence). Trimming shortened V by 6 bases and J by 2 bases, and 11 bases separated the two germline ends. CDR3 length: 13 amino acids. The CDR3 reads CSAGQGAGNTIYF. The CDR3 DNA reads as TGCAGTGCGGGTCAGGGAGCTGGAAACACCATATATTTT.

V gene TRBV11-2 combines with J gene TRBJ1-1, with 7 bases that match TRBD1. This CDR3 contains 15 residues. CDR1 is SGHAT, CDR2 FQNNGV, per germline. J gave up 4 bases and V 0 bases, and 5 bases lay outside the gene matches. This chain's CDR3 is CASSLEGGWPTEAFF. The CDR3, as DNA: TGTGCCAGCAGCTTAGAAGGGGGCTGGCCCACTGAAGCTTTCTTT.

This clonotype was recorded at least ten times. This could be a read error, since a much larger clone is one nucleotide away. The chain recombines TRBV28 with TRBJ1-1; tentative D call: TRBD1 (6 bases). The CDR3 length is 14 residues. Germline V gene sequence: CDR1 MDHEN, CDR2 SYDVKM. The ends were cut back, 2 bases at V and 1 base at J, with 8 bases in the middle. The DNA for the CDR3 is TGTGCCAGCAGTTTACGGGGGCAGAACACTGAAGCTTTCTTT. It codes for CASSLRGQNTEAFF. The full variable domain, rest sourced from reference TRBV28 and TRBJ1-1, is DVKVTQSSRYLVKRTGEKVFLECVQDMDHENMFWYRQDPGLGLRLIYFSYDVKMKEKGDIPEGYSVSREKKERFSLILESASTNQTSMYLCASSLRGQNTEAFFGQGTRLTVV.

This clonotype was recorded many times. The gene calls are TRBV30 and TRBJ1-1; D is unclear. Trimming pared 8 bases from V and 0 bases from J, leaving 7 bases between. The CDR3 has 11 amino acids. Germline values: CDR1 GTSNPN, CDR2 SVGIG (reference sequence). Here the CDR3 reads CAGEMNTEAFF. Here the CDR3 DNA reads TGTGCCGGAGAGATGAACACTGAAGCTTTCTTT.

This clonotype has at least ten counts. The chain is built from TRBV15 and TRBJ2-7; D might be TRBD2 (5 bases). The germline V gene has CDR1 LNHNV and CDR2 YYDKDF (reference sequence). V was shortened by 4 bases and J by 0 bases, with 16 bases between the two germline ends. The CDR3 extends over 16 amino acids. The CDR3 DNA reads TGTGCCACCAGCACCTCGGTCGGGAAACACTCCTACGAGCAGTACTTC. As protein: CATSTSVGKHSYEQYF. Looking up the rest from reference TRBV15 and TRBJ2-7 gives the full variable domain: DAMVIQNPRYQVTQFGKPVTLSCSQTLNHNVMYWYQQKSSQAPKLLFHYYDKDFNNEADTPDNFQSRRPNTSFCFLDIRSPGLGDTAMYLCATSTSVGKHSYEQYFGPGTRLTVT.